These T cell receptor beta chains were read from a single sample in a study of neurological immune-mediated disorders. TCRdb itself ran the 5' RACE reads through MiXCR, one entry per CDR3 protein. The sample holds about 80,000 distinct CDR3 sequences; 5.8% are singletons and the top ten take 6.5% to 9.5%. The sequenced sample was PBMCs. The receptor set was obtained from a woman aged 55-69 years with multiple sclerosis. CDR3s include the opening cysteine and the closing phenylalanine or tryptophan. D genes are given only for firm matches. The size of a clone is reported for some rows only, either as once, few or many, or as a class for expanded clones.

j_gene,d_gene,v_gene,abundance,CDR3aa,CDR3nt
TRBJ1-5,-,TRBV5-1,many,CASTYDRGNQPQHF,TGCGCCAGCACCTACGACAGAGGCAATCAGCCCCAGCATTTT
TRBJ1-6,-,TRBV20-1,many,CSARDRALLNSPLHF,TGCAGTGCTAGAGATCGGGCTCTCTTGAATTCACCCCTCCACTTT
TRBJ1-5,-,TRBV20-1,many,CSARGGAASNQPQHF,TGCAGTGCTAGGGGTGGGGCTGCGAGCAATCAGCCCCAGCATTTT
TRBJ1-5,TRBD1,TRBV18,-,CASSRQGGNSNQPQHF,TGTGCCAGCTCAAGACAGGGGGGTAATAGCAATCAGCCCCAGCATTTT
TRBJ2-5,-,TRBV7-9,many,CASSLAVGAQETQYF,TGTGCCAGCAGCTTAGCGGTCGGGGCCCAAGAGACCCAGTACTTC
TRBJ2-7,-,TRBV14,many,CASSQDSVRDEQYF,TGTGCCAGCAGCCAAGATTCCGTCCGGGACGAGCAGTACTTC
TRBJ1-5,-,TRBV12-3/TRBV12-4,many,CASSLYGQPQHF,TGTGCCAGCAGTTTATATGGTCAGCCCCAGCATTTT
TRBJ2-4,-,TRBV7-2,many,CASSLEFGAKNIQYF,TGTGCCAGCAGCTTAGAGTTCGGGGCCAAAAACATTCAGTACTTC
TRBJ1-4,TRBD1,TRBV7-9,many,CASSLGTGGEKLFF,TGTGCCAGCAGCTTAGGGACAGGGGGTGAAAAACTGTTTTTT
TRBJ2-1,-,TRBV2,few,CASSVNRDSYNEQFF,TGTGCCAGCAGTGTCAACAGGGACTCCTACAATGAGCAGTTCTTC
TRBJ2-7,TRBD1,TRBV19,few,CASSKTGVNYEQYF,TGTGCCAGTAGTAAGACAGGGGTCAACTACGAGCAGTACTTC
TRBJ1-6,-,TRBV6-5,many,CASTEKGNSPLHF,TGTGCCAGCACGGAAAAGGGGAATTCACCCCTCCACTTT
TRBJ1-2,TRBD1,TRBV6-1,many,CASINPGQVYGYTF,TGTGCCAGCATCAACCCGGGACAGGTCTATGGCTACACCTTC
TRBJ2-3,TRBD2,TRBV7-2,many,CASSLGWLAGGAEDTQYF,TGTGCCAGCAGCTTAGGATGGTTAGCGGGGGGGGCCGAAGATACGCAGTATTTT
TRBJ2-5,-,TRBV3-1,many,CASSLGSISSETQYF,TGTGCCAGCAGCCTAGGGTCCATCTCTTCTGAGACCCAGTACTTC
TRBJ2-3,-,TRBV6-6,many,CASSYTRGGTDTQYF,TGTGCCAGCAGTTATACGCGGGGAGGCACAGATACGCAGTATTTT
TRBJ1-2,-,TRBV12-3/TRBV12-4,many,CASSLSPVDGYTF,TGTGCCAGCAGTTTATCCCCCGTGGACGGCTACACCTTC
TRBJ1-2,TRBD1,TRBV18,-,CASSRDSYYGYTF,TGTGCCAGCTCAAGGGACAGCTATTATGGCTACACCTTC
TRBJ1-1,-,TRBV20-1,many,CSASSNVLRPLNTEAFF,TGCAGTGCTAGCTCCAACGTTCTTAGGCCCCTGAACACTGAAGCTTTCTTT
TRBJ2-2,-,TRBV3-1,many,CASSQVQGSGELFF,TGTGCCAGCAGCCAAGTACAGGGAAGCGGGGAGCTGTTTTTT
TRBJ1-2,-,TRBV7-9,many,CASSLATSGYGYTF,TGTGCCAGCAGCTTAGCGACGTCTGGCTATGGCTACACCTTC
TRBJ1-4,-,TRBV20-1,many,CSARAQVAEKLFF,TGCAGTGCTAGAGCCCAGGTGGCTGAAAAACTGTTTTTT
TRBJ1-5,-,TRBV20-1,many,CSARSGGGNQPQHF,TGCAGTGCTAGATCGGGGGGCGGTAATCAGCCCCAGCATTTT
TRBJ1-2,TRBD1,TRBV6-4,many,CASSQTGVYGYTF,TGTGCCAGCAGCCAGACAGGGGTCTATGGCTACACCTTC
TRBJ1-5,-,TRBV28,many,CASSLGWAGSGQPQHF,TGTGCCAGCAGTTTAGGCTGGGCAGGGTCCGGTCAGCCCCAGCATTTT
TRBJ2-1,-,TRBV29-1,many,CSVQSRVGIGDNEQFF,TGCAGCGTTCAGTCCAGGGTCGGTATTGGTGACAATGAGCAGTTCTTC
TRBJ2-5,-,TRBV3-1,many,CASSQAGRAETQYF,TGTGCCAGCAGCCAAGCAGGGCGAGCAGAGACCCAGTACTTC
TRBJ1-4,-,TRBV2,many,CASRPRATNEKLFF,TGTGCCAGCAGGCCCAGGGCAACTAATGAAAAACTGTTTTTT
TRBJ2-2,-,TRBV5-1,many,CASSWVANTGELFF,TGCGCCAGCTCCTGGGTAGCGAACACCGGGGAGCTGTTTTTT
TRBJ1-1,-,TRBV11-1,-,CANSRTLGGERAEAFF,TGTGCCAACAGCCGAACCTTGGGCGGGGAAAGAGCGGAAGCTTTCTTT
TRBJ1-2,-,TRBV20-1,many,CSARDFRHKNYGYTF,TGCAGTGCTAGAGATTTTCGGCATAAGAACTATGGCTACACCTTC
TRBJ2-1,TRBD2,TRBV9,many,CASSVGLAGGPENEQFF,TGTGCCAGCAGCGTAGGCCTAGCGGGGGGGCCGGAAAATGAGCAGTTCTTC
TRBJ1-3,TRBD1,TRBV5-1,many,CASSLYSGQGRNTIYF,TGCGCCAGCAGCTTGTATTCGGGACAGGGGAGAAACACCATATATTTT
TRBJ2-7,TRBD2,TRBV28,many,CASRGAGASYEQYF,TGTGCCAGCAGGGGAGCGGGGGCATCCTACGAGCAGTACTTC
TRBJ2-1,-,TRBV20-1,many,CSASFPGGSYNEQFF,TGCAGTGCTAGCTTCCCAGGTGGCTCCTACAATGAGCAGTTCTTC
TRBJ2-7,-,TRBV5-1,many,CASSQGGGMGSYEQYF,TGCGCCAGCAGCCAGGGTGGAGGTATGGGCTCCTACGAGCAGTACTTC
TRBJ2-1,TRBD1,TRBV20-1,many,CSARAPRGLSYNEQFF,TGCAGTGCTCGCGCCCCCAGGGGGTTGTCCTACAATGAGCAGTTCTTC
TRBJ1-4,TRBD1,TRBV7-8,many,CASSAGQGVSNEKLFF,TGTGCCAGCAGCGCGGGACAGGGGGTTAGTAATGAAAAACTGTTTTTT
TRBJ1-1,-,TRBV12-3/TRBV12-4,many,CASSFGLNTEAFF,TGTGCCAGCAGTTTCGGCCTGAACACTGAAGCTTTCTTT
TRBJ1-1,-,TRBV28,many,CASSLSQNTEAFF,TGTGCCAGCAGTTTATCTCAGAACACTGAAGCTTTCTTT
TRBJ1-2,-,TRBV20-1,many,CSARDMRAGTNYGYTF,TGCAGTGCTAGAGATATGAGGGCAGGGACCAACTATGGCTACACCTTC
TRBJ1-5,TRBD1,TRBV2,many,CASSEGPGGLSNQPQHF,TGTGCCAGCAGTGAAGGTCCAGGGGGCTTAAGCAATCAGCCCCAGCATTTT
TRBJ1-2,-,TRBV5-1,many,CASSLEGIGYTF,TGCGCCAGCAGCTTGGAAGGGATTGGCTACACCTTC
TRBJ2-6,-,TRBV7-9,many,CASSLDRVPSGANVLTF,TGTGCCAGCAGCTTAGACAGGGTTCCCTCTGGGGCCAACGTCCTGACTTTC
TRBJ1-1,-,TRBV7-9,many,CASSREVGGTEAFF,TGTGCCAGCAGCCGAGAGGTGGGTGGCACTGAAGCTTTCTTT
TRBJ2-7,-,TRBV14,many,CASSQGTPRSRGGEQYF,TGTGCCAGCAGCCAAGGGACTCCCCGGAGCCGTGGGGGCGAGCAGTACTTC
TRBJ2-4,-,TRBV20-1,many,CSARDPLLAKNIQYF,TGCAGTGCTAGAGATCCGTTGTTAGCCAAAAACATTCAGTACTTC
TRBJ1-5,-,TRBV27,many,CASSLTGNQPQHF,TGTGCCAGCAGTTTGACAGGCAATCAGCCCCAGCATTTT
TRBJ2-1,-,TRBV12-3/TRBV12-4,-,CASRQILLDEQFF,TGTGCCAGCAGACAGATCCTGTTGGATGAGCAGTTCTTC
TRBJ2-1,TRBD2,TRBV7-9,many,CASSSWTSVYEQFF,TGTGCCAGCAGCTCCTGGACTAGCGTTTATGAGCAGTTCTTC